The rows below give T cell receptor beta chains drawn from one sample of a study of blood T cell repertoires in COVID-19. Assay used: immunoSEQ multiplex PCR; TCRdb lists only in-frame clones, some missing. Of 130,000 or so clones listed, approximately 89% were seen once; the top ten hold over 9.5%. Sample: peripheral blood. These receptors were obtained from a man in his 60s with active or convalescent COVID-19. Both conserved end residues are part of each CDR3. The D gene is left open where the match is weak. A row's size may be missing; if present it is once, few, many or a size class.

CDR3 DNA: TGTGCCAGCAGTTACTTCCCGGGGGGGAGGGTCTACGAGCAGTACTTC
CDR3 protein: CASSYFPGGRVYEQYF
J gene: TRBJ2-7
D gene: TRBD2
V gene: TRBV6-5
clone size: few

CDR3 DNA: TGTGCCAGCAGCAAACCGCTTTTTCAGGGGACCCAGAACACCGGGGAGCTGTTTTTT
CDR3 protein: CASSKPLFQGTQNTGELFF
J gene: TRBJ2-2
D gene: NA
V gene: TRBV21-1
clone size: NA

CDR3 DNA: TGTGCCAGCAGCGCTACGGGGGGAAATCAGCCCCAGCATTTT
CDR3 protein: CASSATGGNQPQHF
J gene: TRBJ1-5
D gene: NA
V gene: TRBV6-1
clone size: few

CDR3 DNA: TGTGCCAGCAGCCCGAACTTAGAGCAGTACTTC
CDR3 protein: CASSPNLEQYF
J gene: TRBJ2-7
D gene: NA
V gene: TRBV28
clone size: NA

CDR3 DNA: TGTGCCAGCAGCCATGGACAGGGTGCATACGAGCAGTACTTC
CDR3 protein: CASSHGQGAYEQYF
J gene: TRBJ2-7
D gene: TRBD1
V gene: TRBV3-1/TRBV3-2
clone size: NA

CDR3 DNA: TGTGCCAGCAGCCCAGATTATAATTCACCCCTCCACTTT
CDR3 protein: CASSPDYNSPLHF
J gene: TRBJ1-6
D gene: NA
V gene: TRBV12-3/TRBV12-4
clone size: NA

CDR3 DNA: TGTGCCAGTAGTATCCTACTAGCGGGAGCGGCCGGGGAGCTGTTTTTT
CDR3 protein: CASSILLAGAAGELFF
J gene: TRBJ2-2
D gene: TRBD2
V gene: TRBV19
clone size: NA

CDR3 DNA: TGTGCCAGCAGCTTCCACTACTCTGGAAACACCATATATTTT
CDR3 protein: CASSFHYSGNTIYF
J gene: TRBJ1-3
D gene: NA
V gene: TRBV9
clone size: NA

CDR3 DNA: TGTGCCAGCTCACCACGTGAGGGGAGGACTTCACCCCTCCACTTT
CDR3 protein: CASSPREGRTSPLHF
J gene: TRBJ1-6
D gene: NA
V gene: TRBV18
clone size: NA

CDR3 DNA: TGCGCCAGCAGCCAGCTAGCGGGCGACTCCTACGAGCAGTACTTC
CDR3 protein: CASSQLAGDSYEQYF
J gene: TRBJ2-7
D gene: TRBD2
V gene: TRBV4-3
clone size: NA

CDR3 DNA: TGCGCCAGCAGCTTGGGGCAGTCCTACAATGAGCAGTTCTTC
CDR3 protein: CASSLGQSYNEQFF
J gene: TRBJ2-1
D gene: NA
V gene: TRBV5-1
clone size: NA

CDR3 DNA: TGTGCCAGCAGTGTTAGTAGACTAGCGGGAGGCTATGAGCAGTTCTTC
CDR3 protein: CASSVSRLAGGYEQFF
J gene: TRBJ2-1
D gene: TRBD2
V gene: TRBV6-4
clone size: NA

CDR3 DNA: TGTGCCAGCAGCCGGAGGGGGCGGAGGGGGAACACTGAAGCTTTCTTT
CDR3 protein: CASSRRGRRGNTEAFF
J gene: TRBJ1-1
D gene: TRBD1
V gene: TRBV3-1/TRBV3-2
clone size: NA

CDR3 DNA: TGTGCCAGCAGCCAAATGACTAGCGGCACAGATACGCAGTATTTT
CDR3 protein: CASSQMTSGTDTQYF
J gene: TRBJ2-3
D gene: TRBD2
V gene: TRBV3-1/TRBV3-2
clone size: NA

CDR3 DNA: TGTGCCAGTGCGACCCTAGCGGGAGGCTACAATGAGCAGTTCTTC
CDR3 protein: CASATLAGGYNEQFF
J gene: TRBJ2-1
D gene: TRBD2
V gene: TRBV19
clone size: NA

CDR3 DNA: TGTGCCAGCAGTCCCCCCCTTTTGGGGGGGCGAACCGGGGAGCTGTTTTTT
CDR3 protein: CASSPPLLGGRTGELFF
J gene: TRBJ2-2
D gene: NA
V gene: TRBV27
clone size: NA

CDR3 DNA: TGTGCCAGCAGCTTCACTAGCGCTGGCTCCTACGAGCAGTACTTC
CDR3 protein: CASSFTSAGSYEQYF
J gene: TRBJ2-7
D gene: TRBD2
V gene: TRBV7-2
clone size: NA

CDR3 DNA: TGTGCCAGCAGTCCATCGGTCTCTGGGGCCAACGTCCTGACTTTC
CDR3 protein: CASSPSVSGANVLTF
J gene: TRBJ2-6
D gene: NA
V gene: TRBV27
clone size: NA

CDR3 DNA: TGTGCCAGCAGCTTAGATCCCCCCCTAGCGGGCCCCCTAGTATACGAGCAGTACTTC
CDR3 protein: CASSLDPPLAGPLVYEQYF
J gene: TRBJ2-7
D gene: TRBD2
V gene: TRBV11-2
clone size: NA

CDR3 DNA: TGTGCCAGCAGTGAGAGCTTGCCTCCGAATGAGCAGTACTTC
CDR3 protein: CASSESLPPNEQYF
J gene: TRBJ2-7
D gene: NA
V gene: TRBV28
clone size: NA

CDR3 DNA: TGTGCCAGCAGCTCGCGGGGGACCGAAGAGACCCAGTACTTC
CDR3 protein: CASSSRGTEETQYF
J gene: TRBJ2-5
D gene: TRBD2
V gene: TRBV5-4
clone size: NA

CDR3 DNA: TGTGCCAGCAGTGAGCCACCGCACAGGGTCAAAAACATTCAGTACTTC
CDR3 protein: CASSEPPHRVKNIQYF
J gene: TRBJ2-4
D gene: NA
V gene: TRBV6-1
clone size: NA

CDR3 DNA: TGTGCCACCAGTGATCGGCAGGGGAAGACCTACGAGCAGTACTTC
CDR3 protein: CATSDRQGKTYEQYF
J gene: TRBJ2-7
D gene: NA
V gene: TRBV24-1
clone size: few

CDR3 DNA: TGTGCCAGCAGCCAAGCGGTCGGGGGGCGCGGCCGAGAAAAACTGTTTTTT
CDR3 protein: CASSQAVGGRGREKLFF
J gene: TRBJ1-4
D gene: NA
V gene: TRBV3-1/TRBV3-2
clone size: NA

CDR3 DNA: TGTGCCAGTGGTAGGGGACAGGGGTTTGAAAAACTGTTTTTT
CDR3 protein: CASGRGQGFEKLFF
J gene: TRBJ1-4
D gene: TRBD1
V gene: TRBV5-5
clone size: once

CDR3 DNA: TGCGCCAGCAGCTTACGGACGGGGGGAGCTTACGAGCAGTACTTC
CDR3 protein: CASSLRTGGAYEQYF
J gene: TRBJ2-7
D gene: TRBD2
V gene: TRBV5-1
clone size: NA

CDR3 DNA: TGTGCCAGCAGCTTATTCCCCGGCTCCTACGAGCAGTACTTC
CDR3 protein: CASSLFPGSYEQYF
J gene: TRBJ2-7
D gene: NA
V gene: TRBV7-9
clone size: few

CDR3 DNA: TGTGCCAGCAGCGTAGGTGCGGGGGTACAAGAGACCCAGTACTTC
CDR3 protein: CASSVGAGVQETQYF
J gene: TRBJ2-5
D gene: TRBD2
V gene: TRBV9
clone size: NA

CDR3 DNA: TGCGCCAGCAGCAGGTCCCCACAGGGTGGCAATCAGCCCCAGCATTTT
CDR3 protein: CASSRSPQGGNQPQHF
J gene: TRBJ1-5
D gene: NA
V gene: TRBV5-1
clone size: NA

CDR3 DNA: TGCGCCAGCAGGGCCGGGGAGGCGGCAACTAATGAAAAACTGTTTTTT
CDR3 protein: CASRAGEAATNEKLFF
J gene: TRBJ1-4
D gene: NA
V gene: TRBV5-1
clone size: NA

CDR3 DNA: TGCGCCAGCAGCCAAGGTAGAGGGTCCTACGAGCAGTACTTC
CDR3 protein: CASSQGRGSYEQYF
J gene: TRBJ2-7
D gene: NA
V gene: TRBV4-3
clone size: NA

CDR3 DNA: TGTGCCAGCAGTCCTAGGGGCGGCTCCTACAATGAGCAGTTCTTC
CDR3 protein: CASSPRGGSYNEQFF
J gene: TRBJ2-1
D gene: NA
V gene: TRBV6-6
clone size: few

CDR3 DNA: TGTGCCACCAGTGATTTCAGGGCCGGGACTAGGAGGGACACAGATACGCAGTATTTT
CDR3 protein: CATSDFRAGTRRDTDTQYF
J gene: TRBJ2-3
D gene: TRBD2
V gene: TRBV24-1
clone size: NA

CDR3 DNA: TGTGCCAGCAGCCATAGCGGAGTACGCGAGCAGTACTTC
CDR3 protein: CASSHSGVREQYF
J gene: TRBJ2-7
D gene: NA
V gene: TRBV7-9
clone size: NA

CDR3 DNA: TGTGCCAGCAAGCGGGAGGCGGACACCGGGGAGCTGTTTTTT
CDR3 protein: CASKREADTGELFF
J gene: TRBJ2-2
D gene: TRBD2
V gene: TRBV6-5
clone size: NA

CDR3 DNA: TGTGCCAGCAGCCCCCGACTAGCGGGAGAATACGAGCAGTACTTC
CDR3 protein: CASSPRLAGEYEQYF
J gene: TRBJ2-7
D gene: TRBD2
V gene: TRBV5-4
clone size: NA

CDR3 DNA: TGTGCCAGCAGCTTAGGGACGCCCGGGGACTATGGCTACACCTTC
CDR3 protein: CASSLGTPGDYGYTF
J gene: TRBJ1-2
D gene: NA
V gene: TRBV7-9
clone size: NA

CDR3 DNA: TGTGCCACCAGTGATGCAGGCAGGGGAGAGACCCAGTACTTC
CDR3 protein: CATSDAGRGETQYF
J gene: TRBJ2-5
D gene: NA
V gene: TRBV24-1
clone size: once

CDR3 DNA: TGTGCCAGCAGTTCACCGGGACAGTATAATTCACCCCTCCACTTT
CDR3 protein: CASSSPGQYNSPLHF
J gene: TRBJ1-6
D gene: TRBD1
V gene: TRBV28
clone size: NA

CDR3 DNA: TGTGCCAGCAGCGTAGGAGTAAGGGAGGGAAACACCATATATTTT
CDR3 protein: CASSVGVREGNTIYF
J gene: TRBJ1-3
D gene: NA
V gene: TRBV9
clone size: NA

CDR3 DNA: TGTGCCAGTAGTATAAGTCCGGGACAGGGGTTCTATGGCTACACCTTC
CDR3 protein: CASSISPGQGFYGYTF
J gene: TRBJ1-2
D gene: TRBD1
V gene: TRBV19
clone size: once

CDR3 DNA: TGTGCCAGTAGTATACTCCCCCCAGGATCGATAGGATTTCGAACTGAAGCTTTCTTT
CDR3 protein: CASSILPPGSIGFRTEAFF
J gene: TRBJ1-1
D gene: NA
V gene: TRBV19
clone size: NA